This TCR beta chain emerged from a study of cytomegalovirus exposure and HLA in healthy donors. The study, taken as a whole, reports: The only immune exposure information that was available was CMV serostatus.

Likely unrecorded immune exposures existed in these nominally healthy donors. PCR employed 60 Vbeta and 13 Jbeta primers. Profiled with immunoSEQ multiplex PCR; TCRdb holds only in-frame clones, not every one. Of around 93,000 clones in the sample, over 55% were seen once. V was pared by 4 bases and J by 9 bases, with 10 bases of the junction left unmatched. Germline CDR1 reads SGHRS; CDR2 reads YFSETQ. The CDR3 runs 14 residues. With regard to this clone: The antigen remains undetermined.

This TCR was sampled from a boy younger than 18 in good health and CMV-seropositive. The chain carries TRBV5-1 and TRBJ2-7; 10 bases line up with TRBD1. The sequenced sample consisted of PBMCs. CDR3 residues: CASSGGTGDERQYF. CDR3 coding DNA: TGCGCCAGCAGCGGCGGGACAGGGGATGAGCGGCAGTACTTC.